Here is one TCR beta chain with its context. Clones were sequenced by immunoSEQ multiplex PCR, and TCRdb holds only the in-frame ones, with some missing. This sample has 450,000 to 500,000 clones, with over 75% found just once. The sample belongs to a study of blood T cell repertoires in COVID-19. On the study more broadly: The United States, Italy and Spain were the sources of the acute and convalescent COVID-19 samples.

The V end was cut by 3 bases, the J end by 0 bases, with 8 bases between. Germline CDR1 is SGHTA and CDR2 is FQGTGA. CDR3 length: 14 amino acids. The chain joins TRBV7-3 to TRBJ1-1; D is unclear. Sequencing used peripheral blood. This receptor was taken from a human donor in a cohort sampled during active COVID-19. CDR3 nucleotide sequence: TGTGCCAGCAGCTTCGGGATGGTGAACACTGAAGCTTTCTTT. This translates into CASSFGMVNTEAFF.